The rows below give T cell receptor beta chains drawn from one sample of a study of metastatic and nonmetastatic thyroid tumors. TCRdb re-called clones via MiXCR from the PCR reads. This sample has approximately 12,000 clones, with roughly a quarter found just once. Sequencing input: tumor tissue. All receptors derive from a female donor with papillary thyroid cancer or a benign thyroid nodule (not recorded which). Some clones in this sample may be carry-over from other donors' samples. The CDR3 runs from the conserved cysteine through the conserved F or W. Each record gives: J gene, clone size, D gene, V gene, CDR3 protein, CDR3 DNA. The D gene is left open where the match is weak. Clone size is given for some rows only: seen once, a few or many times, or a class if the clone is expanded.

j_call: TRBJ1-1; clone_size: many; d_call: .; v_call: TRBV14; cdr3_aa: CASSPSGTEAFF; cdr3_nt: TGTGCCAGCAGCCCCTCAGGGACTGAAGCTTTCTTT
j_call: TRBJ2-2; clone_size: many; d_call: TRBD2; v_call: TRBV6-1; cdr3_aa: CASSWTSGRTGELFF; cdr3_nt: TGTGCCAGCAGTTGGACTAGCGGGAGAACCGGGGAGCTGTTTTTT
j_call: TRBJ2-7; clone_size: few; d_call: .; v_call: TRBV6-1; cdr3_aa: CASSAGKIDEQYF; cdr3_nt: TGTGCCAGCAGTGCGGGGAAAATTGACGAGCAGTACTTC
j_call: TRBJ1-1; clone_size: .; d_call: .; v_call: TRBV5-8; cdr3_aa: CANSPWVTRENTEAFF; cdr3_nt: TGTGCCAACAGCCCCTGGGTAACAAGGGAGAACACTGAAGCTTTCTTT
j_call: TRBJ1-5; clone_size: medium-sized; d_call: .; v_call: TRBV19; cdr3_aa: CASSIQSRPDQPQHF; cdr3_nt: TGTGCCAGTAGTATACAGTCCAGACCCGATCAGCCCCAGCATTTT
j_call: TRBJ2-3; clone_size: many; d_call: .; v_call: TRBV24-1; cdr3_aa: CATSQGSLNTQYF; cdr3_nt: TGTGCCACCAGTCAAGGTTCATTAAATACGCAGTATTTT
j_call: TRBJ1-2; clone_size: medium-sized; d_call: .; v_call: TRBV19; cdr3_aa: CASSIETDRGYTF; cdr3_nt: TGTGCCAGTAGTATAGAGACAGACCGTGGCTACACCTTC
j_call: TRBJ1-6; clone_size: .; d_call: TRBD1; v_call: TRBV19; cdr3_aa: CASSDRGGSNSPLHF; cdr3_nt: TGTGCCAGTAGCGACAGGGGTGGGAGCAATTCACCCCTCCACTTT
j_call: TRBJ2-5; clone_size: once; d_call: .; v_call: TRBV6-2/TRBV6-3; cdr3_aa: CASSPHYQAESRARQETQYF; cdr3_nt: TGTGCCAGCAGTCCACATTACCAGGCCGAGTCGAGGGCTAGACAAGAGACCCAGTACTTC
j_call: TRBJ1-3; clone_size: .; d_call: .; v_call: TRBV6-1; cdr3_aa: CASSEGRSRTRNTIYF; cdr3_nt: TGTGCCAGCAGTGAAGGGCGGTCGAGGACGAGAAACACCATATATTTT
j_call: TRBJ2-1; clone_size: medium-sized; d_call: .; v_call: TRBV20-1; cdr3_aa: CSARDIRAGFGDEQFF; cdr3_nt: TGCAGTGCTAGAGATATTCGGGCAGGTTTTGGGGATGAGCAGTTCTTC
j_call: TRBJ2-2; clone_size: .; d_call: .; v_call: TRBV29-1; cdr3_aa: CSVRTVSSGELFF; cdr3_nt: TGCAGCGTCCGGACAGTTTCGAGCGGGGAGCTGTTTTTT
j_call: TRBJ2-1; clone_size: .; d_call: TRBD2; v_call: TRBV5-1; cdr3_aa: CASALAGPLNEQFF; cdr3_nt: TGCGCCTCAGCACTAGCGGGTCCACTAAATGAGCAGTTCTTC
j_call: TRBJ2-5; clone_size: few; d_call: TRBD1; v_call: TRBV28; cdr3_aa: CASSTGGETQYF; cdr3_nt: TGTGCCAGTAGCACAGGGGGAGAGACCCAGTACTTC
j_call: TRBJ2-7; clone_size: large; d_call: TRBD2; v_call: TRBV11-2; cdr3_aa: CASSLLAGGTYEQYF; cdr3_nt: TGTGCCAGCAGCTTACTAGCGGGAGGTACCTACGAGCAGTACTTC
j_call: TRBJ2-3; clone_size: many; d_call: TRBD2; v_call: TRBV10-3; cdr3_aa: CAARLAGVKDTQYF; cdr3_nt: TGTGCCGCGAGACTAGCGGGAGTAAAAGATACGCAGTATTTT
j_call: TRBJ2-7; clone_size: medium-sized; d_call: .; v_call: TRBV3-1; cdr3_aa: CASRGQRAYEQYF; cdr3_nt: TGTGCCAGCAGAGGGCAGCGAGCCTACGAGCAGTACTTC
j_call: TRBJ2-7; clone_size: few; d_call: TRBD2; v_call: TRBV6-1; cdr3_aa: CASSPQTSGSYEQYF; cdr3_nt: TGTGCCAGCAGTCCTCAAACCAGCGGGAGTTACGAGCAGTACTTC
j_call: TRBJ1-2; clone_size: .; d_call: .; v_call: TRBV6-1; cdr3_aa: CASTISPGNGYTF; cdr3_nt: TGTGCCAGCACCATCTCGCCAGGCAATGGCTACACCTTC
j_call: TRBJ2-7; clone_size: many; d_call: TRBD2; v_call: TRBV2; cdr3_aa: CASSTSGRLNEQYF; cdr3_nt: TGTGCCAGCTCCACTAGCGGGAGGCTCAACGAGCAGTACTTC
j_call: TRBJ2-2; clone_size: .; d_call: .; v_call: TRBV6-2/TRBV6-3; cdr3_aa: CASRLAGMPGELFF; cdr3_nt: TGTGCCAGCAGACTAGCTGGTATGCCCGGGGAGCTGTTTTTT
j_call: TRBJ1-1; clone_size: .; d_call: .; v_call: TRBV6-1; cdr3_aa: CASSAWTEAFF; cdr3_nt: TGTGCCAGCAGCGCTTGGACTGAAGCTTTCTTT
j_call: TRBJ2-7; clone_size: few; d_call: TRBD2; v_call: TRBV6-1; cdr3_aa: CASNLSGSTYEQYF; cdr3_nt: TGTGCCAGCAATCTTAGCGGGTCTACCTACGAGCAGTACTTC
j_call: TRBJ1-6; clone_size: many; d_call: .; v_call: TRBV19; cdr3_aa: CACSRGQNNSPLHF; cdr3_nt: TGTGCCTGCAGTCGTGGCCAAAATAATTCACCCCTCCACTTT
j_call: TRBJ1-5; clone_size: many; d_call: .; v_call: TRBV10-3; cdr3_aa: CAISTTGLRQPQHF; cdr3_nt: TGTGCCATCAGCACAACAGGGTTGCGTCAGCCCCAGCATTTT
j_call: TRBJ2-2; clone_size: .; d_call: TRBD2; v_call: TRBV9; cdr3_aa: CASSVGLAGVITGELFF; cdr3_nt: TGTGCCAGCAGCGTAGGGTTAGCGGGAGTCATAACCGGGGAGCTGTTTTTT
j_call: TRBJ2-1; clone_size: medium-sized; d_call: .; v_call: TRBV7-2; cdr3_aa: CASSFKGNEQFF; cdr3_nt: TGTGCCAGCAGCTTTAAGGGCAATGAGCAGTTCTTC
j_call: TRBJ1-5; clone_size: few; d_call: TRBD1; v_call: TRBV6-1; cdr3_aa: CASSPVFTGGYQPQHF; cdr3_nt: TGTGCCAGCAGCCCCGTCTTTACAGGGGGCTACCAGCCCCAGCATTTT
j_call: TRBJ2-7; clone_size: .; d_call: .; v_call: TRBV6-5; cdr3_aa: CASSYIYEQYF; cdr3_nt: TGTGCCAGCAGTTACATCTACGAGCAGTACTTC
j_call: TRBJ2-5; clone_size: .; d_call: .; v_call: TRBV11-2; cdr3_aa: CASSPEGDQETQYF; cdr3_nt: TGTGCCAGCAGCCCCGAGGGGGACCAAGAGACCCAGTACTTC
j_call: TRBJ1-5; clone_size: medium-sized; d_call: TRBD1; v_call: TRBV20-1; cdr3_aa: CSANLEQGGNQPQHF; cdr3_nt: TGCAGTGCCAACCTTGAGCAGGGGGGAAATCAGCCCCAGCATTTT
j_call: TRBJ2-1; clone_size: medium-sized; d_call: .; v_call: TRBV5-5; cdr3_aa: CASSIRWPPKDEQFF; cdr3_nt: TGTGCCAGCAGCATACGCTGGCCCCCGAAGGATGAGCAGTTCTTC
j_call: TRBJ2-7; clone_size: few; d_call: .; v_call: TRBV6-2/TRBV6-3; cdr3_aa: CASSYGEIYEQYF; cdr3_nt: TGTGCCAGCAGTTACGGTGAAATCTACGAGCAGTACTTC
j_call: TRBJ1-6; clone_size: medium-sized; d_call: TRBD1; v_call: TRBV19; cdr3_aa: CASSYRTGGKSPLHF; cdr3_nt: TGTGCCAGTAGTTACAGGACAGGGGGCAAATCACCCCTCCACTTT
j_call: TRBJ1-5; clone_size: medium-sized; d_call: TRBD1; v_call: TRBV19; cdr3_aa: CASSPTGGRSQPQHF; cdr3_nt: TGTGCCAGTAGTCCTACAGGGGGAAGGAGTCAGCCCCAGCATTTT
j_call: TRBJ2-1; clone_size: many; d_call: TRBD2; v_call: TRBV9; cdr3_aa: CASSVGSSGSYNEQFF; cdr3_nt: TGTGCCAGCAGCGTAGGGTCTAGCGGGAGTTACAATGAGCAGTTCTTC
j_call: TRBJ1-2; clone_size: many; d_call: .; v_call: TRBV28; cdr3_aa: CASSLRQGLGYTF; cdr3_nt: TGTGCCAGCAGTTTAAGGCAGGGGCTAGGCTACACCTTC